These 4 T cell receptor beta chains were all obtained from the same sample, sequenced in a study of cytotoxic CD8 clonotypes in ibrutinib-treated CLL. Clones were read by immunoSEQ multiplex PCR, and TCRdb kept only the in-frame ones, dropping some. The sample includes around 130,000 clones, 80% to 90% of them seen just once. Sequencing was performed on PBMCs, taken after 24 months of ibrutinib treatment. The receptor set was obtained from a human donor with chronic lymphocytic leukemia.

The chain uses TRBV11-2 and TRBJ1-5; tentative D call: TRBD1 (5 bases). Germline CDR1 is SGHAT and CDR2 is FQNNGV. The CDR3 spans 15 residues. V dropped 1 base and J dropped 0 bases, with 7 bases sitting between them. CDR3 coding DNA: TGTGCCAGCAGCTTAGTAGGGGATAGCAATCAGCCCCAGCATTTT. Amino acid sequence: CASSLVGDSNQPQHF.

This rearrangement joins TRBV30 to TRBJ1-6, with TRBD1 as a possible D gene (5 bases). Germline values: CDR1 GTSNPN, CDR2 SVGIG (reference sequence). V lost 0 bases, J lost 0 bases, and 18 bases lay in between. The CDR3 contains 19 residues. This chain's CDR3 is CAWSVLRDAQSSYNSPLHF. Here the CDR3 DNA reads TGTGCCTGGAGTGTACTTCGGGACGCTCAAAGCTCCTATAATTCACCCCTCCACTTT.

V is TRBV6-5 and J is TRBJ2-5; the D gene is possibly TRBD2 (7 bases). The J call is doubtful: the DNA matches TRBJ2-7 better. Germline CDR1 MNHEY, CDR2 SVGAGI. The CDR3 is 15 amino acids. The CDR3 nucleotides are TGTGCCAGCAGCAAGGGGGGGGGTACCACCTACGAGCAGTACTTC. It yields the protein CASSKGGGTTYEQYF.

The CDR3 sequence: CASSPRTGNTEAFF. The CDR3 coding sequence is TGTGCCAGCAGCCCAAGGACAGGTAACACTGAAGCTTTCTTT. This chain uses TRBV7-2 with TRBJ1-1; 7 nucleotides line up with TRBD1. The CDR3 extends over 14 amino acids. CDR1 and CDR2 (germline): SGHTA, FQGNSA. Trimming at V came to 5 bases and at J to 2 bases, leaving 5 bases not matched to a gene.